A selection of T cell receptor beta chains follows, all from one sample in a study of tumor-infiltrating lymphocytes in primary liver carcinoma. TCRdb re-analysed the multiplex PCR reads in MiXCR, keeping a single row per CDR3 protein. There are 65,000 to 80,000 distinct CDR3 sequences in the sample; over 60% occur only once, and about 27% lies in the top ten. Sequencing input: liver tumor tissue from sampling region 4. These TCRs come from a man in his forties or fifties with primary liver carcinoma and hepatitis B virus infection. Each CDR3 is given with its conserved first and last residue. Fields, in order: CDR3 length, J gene, clone size, D gene, V gene, CDR3 DNA, CDR3 protein. The D gene is left open where the match is weak. A clone size is listed for some rows: how often the clone was seen (once, few, many), or a class if it is expanded.

16,TRBJ1-1,-,-,TRBV6-5,TGTGCCAGTTCGACACTGCCCACACTATCCTACACTGAAGCTTTCTTT,CASSTLPTLSYTEAFF
14,TRBJ2-7,-,-,TRBV5-4,TGTGCCGGCAGCTTAATAGAAACAGCCTACGAGCAGTACTTC,CAGSLIETAYEQYF
14,TRBJ1-2,-,-,TRBV4-1,TGCGCCAACAGCCAAGATGAAGGGGACTATGGCTACACCTTC,CANSQDEGDYGYTF
15,TRBJ1-6,-,TRBD1,TRBV28,TGTGCAAACAGTTCAGGGGGCGAAGGAAATTCATCCCTCCACTTT,CANSSGGEGNSSLHF
14,TRBJ2-5,-,-,TRBV4-1,TGCGCCAGCAGCCAAGAGTCCGGGAGAGAGACCCAGAACTTC,CASSQESGRETQNF
16,TRBJ2-7,-,-,TRBV28,TGTGCAAGCAGTTCCCAAATGTTCTCCCGAGGCTTCGAGCGGTACTTC,CASSSQMFSRGFERYF
13,TRBJ2-1,-,-,TRBV29-1,TGCAGCGTTGCTGCAGATTGGATCGATGAGTGGTTCTTC,CSVAADWIDEWFF
15,TRBJ2-7,-,-,TRBV11-2,TGTGCCAGCAGCCAATCTGTGGGAATAACCTACGAGCTGTACTTC,CASSQSVGITYELYF
15,TRBJ2-6,-,-,TRBV11-2,TGTGCCAGCAGCAATGGACTCACTGGAGCCAACGTCCTAACTTTC,CASSNGLTGANVLTF
16,TRBJ2-3,few,TRBD1,TRBV6-1,TGTGCCAGCAGTGATAGAGATGGGACAGGGCCAGATATGCAGTATTTT,CASSDRDGTGPDMQYF
15,TRBJ2-1,-,TRBD2,TRBV29-1,TGCAGAGTCACTGGACTAGCGGGACTCTACAATGAGCAGTTCTTC,CRVTGLAGLYNEQFF
14,TRBJ2-6,many,-,TRBV10-3,TGTGCCACTGCGGACATGCTGGTGGCCAACGTCCTGACTTTC,CATADMLVANVLTF
11,TRBJ2-1,-,-,TRBV29-1,TGCAGTGTTGAGATGGAGGGCGCGCAGTTCTTC,CSVEMEGAQFF
16,TRBJ2-1,-,TRBD2,TRBV11-2,TGTGCCGGCAGCTACTATTCGACTAGCGGGTGGGGAGGCGGGTTCTTC,CAGSYYSTSGWGGGFF
16,TRBJ1-5,-,-,TRBV6-6,TGTGCCAGCAGTTACCGAGTAGAGTGTAGCGATCAGCCCCATCATTTT,CASSYRVECSDQPHHF
13,TRBJ2-4,many,TRBD1,TRBV2,TGTGCCAGCATCCGGGACAGGGAAAACATTCAGTACTTC,CASIRDRENIQYF
14,TRBJ2-7,-,TRBD2,TRBV6-1,TGTGCCAGTAGTCCTGTACTAGCGGCCTACGAGAAGTACTTC,CASSPVLAAYEKYF
14,TRBJ1-4,-,-,TRBV11-2,TGTGTCAGCAGCTTAGAGGTTGGGGGCGAAAAGCTGTTTTTT,CVSSLEVGGEKLFF
17,TRBJ2-6,once,-,TRBV7-9,TGTGCCAGCAGCATAGACAGTTCTAGCTCTGGGGTCAACGTCCTGACTTTC,CASSIDSSSSGVNVLTF
16,TRBJ2-1,once,-,TRBV29-1,TGCAGCGTTGAATGGGACAGGACTAGATATTACAACGAGCAGTTCTTC,CSVEWDRTRYYNEQFF
16,TRBJ2-7,few,-,TRBV5-1,TGCGCCAGCAGCTTGGCCGGCGGGATCGACTCCTACGAGCAGTACTTC,CASSLAGGIDSYEQYF
13,TRBJ2-1,many,-,TRBV12-3/TRBV12-4,TGTGCCAGCAGTCCGGGGCCTAACAATGAGCAGTTCTTC,CASSPGPNNEQFF
12,TRBJ2-2,many,-,TRBV29-1,TGCAGCGTGACCGCCCCCGGCGGGGAGCTGTTTTTT,CSVTAPGGELFF
14,TRBJ2-3,-,-,TRBV10-3,TGTGTCGTCAGCTTGGGCAGAGGGCCAGATACGCAGTATTTT,CVVSLGRGPDTQYF
15,TRBJ2-2,-,TRBD1,TRBV5-4,TGTGCCAGCAGCTTGGGACAGGGGAAGACCTGGGAGCTGTTTTTT,CASSLGQGKTWELFF
12,TRBJ1-2,-,TRBD1,TRBV29-1,TGCAGCATTGAAGGTGACAGGGATGGGTACACCTTC,CSIEGDRDGYTF
16,TRBJ1-4,-,-,TRBV7-9,TGTGCCAGCAGCTTCGACTTGGACAGTGTCGGTGAAAAATTGTTTTTT,CASSFDLDSVGEKLFF
16,TRBJ1-3,once,-,TRBV6-1,TGTGCCAGCATCCAAAAAAGGACAGACACTGGAAACACCATATATTTT,CASIQKRTDTGNTIYF
14,TRBJ1-2,-,-,TRBV5-4,TGTGCCAGCAGCTTGGCCGGTAGCGGAGTCGGCTACACCTTC,CASSLAGSGVGYTF
16,TRBJ2-1,-,TRBD2,TRBV6-2/TRBV6-3,TGCGCCAGCAGTTACTGGGGGAGGGGCTCCTACAGTGGGCAGTTCTTC,CASSYWGRGSYSGQFF
11,TRBJ2-7,many,-,TRBV28,TGTGCCAGCAACAACCCCCGTCAGCAGTACTTC,CASNNPRQQYF
14,TRBJ2-3,many,TRBD2,TRBV5-4,TGTGCCAGCAGCTTGGAACTAGCGACAGATACGCAGTATTTT,CASSLELATDTQYF
16,TRBJ1-6,-,TRBD1,TRBV6-6,TGTGCCAGTAGACCACCGGACAGGGGAGAAAATTCACTCCTCCACTTT,CASRPPDRGENSLLHF
13,TRBJ1-6,many,TRBD1,TRBV30,TGTGCCTGGGAGGGACAGAATAATTCACCCCTCCACTTT,CAWEGQNNSPLHF
15,TRBJ2-1,-,-,TRBV29-1,TGCAGCGTTAAGCGCCGGGTCAGGGGTTACAATGACCAGTTCTTC,CSVKRRVRGYNDQFF
20,TRBJ2-2,many,TRBD2,TRBV4-1,TGCGCCAGCCAAGAGGGCCCACTAGCGGGAGGCCCAGCGAACACCGGGGAGCTGTTTTTT,CASQEGPLAGGPANTGELFF
16,TRBJ2-2,-,-,TRBV5-6,TGTGACAGCACCTTCACGGAAGATTGGTACACCGGGGAGCTGTTTTTT,CDSTFTEDWYTGELFF
14,TRBJ2-1,-,-,TRBV3-1,TGTGCCAGCAGCCAAGGGGCAAGCAACAATGAGCAGTTCTTC,CASSQGASNNEQFF
14,TRBJ2-3,many,-,TRBV21-1,TGTGCCAGCAGCCCAGGACTGCTCACAGATACGCAGTATTTT,CASSPGLLTDTQYF
16,TRBJ2-7,-,TRBD1,TRBV28,TGTGCCAGCAGCCCCAGGGGGACCGCCTCGATGGGCGAGCAGTACTTC,CASSPRGTASMGEQYF
15,TRBJ1-2,-,-,TRBV6-1,TGTGCCAGCGACCCGGGGCCAGGGGAGCCCTGTGGCTACACCTTC,CASDPGPGEPCGYTF
17,TRBJ2-7,once,TRBD2,TRBV4-2,TGTGCCACTACTGGACTAGCTGGACTTTATGAATCCTACGAGCAGTACTTC,CATTGLAGLYESYEQYF
16,TRBJ2-5,-,-,TRBV11-2,TGTGCCTGTAGATCCCGGGACTCGGCTCACCAAGAGACTCAGTACTTC,CACRSRDSAHQETQYF
12,TRBJ2-1,once,-,TRBV5-1,TGCGCCAGTCCGGACCGAGGGGATGAGCAGTTCTTC,CASPDRGDEQFF
19,TRBJ2-2,-,TRBD2,TRBV4-1,TGCGCCAGCGGCCAAGGGGGGGGACTAGCGGGATGGATCACCGGGGAGCTATTTTTT,CASGQGGGLAGWITGELFF